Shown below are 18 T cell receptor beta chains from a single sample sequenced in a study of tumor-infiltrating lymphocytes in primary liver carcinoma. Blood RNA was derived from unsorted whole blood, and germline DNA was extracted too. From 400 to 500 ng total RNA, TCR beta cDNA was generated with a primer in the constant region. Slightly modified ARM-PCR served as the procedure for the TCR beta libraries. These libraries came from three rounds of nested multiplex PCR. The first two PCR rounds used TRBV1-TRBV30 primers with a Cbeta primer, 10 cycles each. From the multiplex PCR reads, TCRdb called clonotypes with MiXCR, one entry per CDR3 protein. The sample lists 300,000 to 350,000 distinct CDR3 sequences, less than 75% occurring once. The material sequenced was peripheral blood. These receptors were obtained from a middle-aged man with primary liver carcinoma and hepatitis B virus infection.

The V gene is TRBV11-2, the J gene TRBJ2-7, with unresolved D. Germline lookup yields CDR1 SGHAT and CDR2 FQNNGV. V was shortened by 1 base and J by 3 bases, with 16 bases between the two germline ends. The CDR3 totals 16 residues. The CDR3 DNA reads TGTGCCAGCAGCTTAGTTCCCAAACCGGGCTTCTACGAGCAGTACTTC. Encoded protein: CASSLVPKPGFYEQYF.

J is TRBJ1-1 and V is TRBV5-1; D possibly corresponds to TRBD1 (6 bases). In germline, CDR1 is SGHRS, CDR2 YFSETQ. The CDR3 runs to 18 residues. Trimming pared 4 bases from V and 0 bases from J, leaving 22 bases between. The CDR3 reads CASSPITGLSIMNTEAFF. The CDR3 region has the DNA TGCGCCAGCAGCCCCATTACAGGGCTTTCCATTATGAACACTGAAGCTTTCTTT.

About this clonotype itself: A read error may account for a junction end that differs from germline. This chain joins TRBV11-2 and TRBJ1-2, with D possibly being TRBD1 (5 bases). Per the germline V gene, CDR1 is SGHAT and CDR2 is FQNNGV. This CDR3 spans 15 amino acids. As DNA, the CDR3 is TGTGCCAGCAGCTTAGCGCTCCAGGGATCCTATGGCTACACCTTT. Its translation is CASSLALQGSYGYTF.

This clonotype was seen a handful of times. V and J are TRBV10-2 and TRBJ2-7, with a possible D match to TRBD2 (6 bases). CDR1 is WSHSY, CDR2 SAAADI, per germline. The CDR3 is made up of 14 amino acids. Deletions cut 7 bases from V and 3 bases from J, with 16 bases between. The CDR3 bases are TGCGCCAGCACCGATAGGACTACTGGCTACGAGCAGTACTTC. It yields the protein CASTDRTTGYEQYF.

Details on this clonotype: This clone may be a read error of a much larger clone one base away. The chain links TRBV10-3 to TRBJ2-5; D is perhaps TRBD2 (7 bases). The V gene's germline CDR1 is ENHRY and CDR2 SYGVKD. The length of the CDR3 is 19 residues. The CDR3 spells CAISERGGSSGSSQEAQYF. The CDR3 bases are TGTGCCATCAGTGAGAGGGGGGGCTCTAGCGGCTCCTCCCAAGAGGCCCAGTACTTC.

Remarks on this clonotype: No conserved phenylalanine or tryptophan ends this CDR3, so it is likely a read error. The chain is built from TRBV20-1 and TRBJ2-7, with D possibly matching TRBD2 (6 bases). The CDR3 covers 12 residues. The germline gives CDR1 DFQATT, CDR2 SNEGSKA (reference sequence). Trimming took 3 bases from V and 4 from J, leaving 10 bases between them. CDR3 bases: TGCAGTGCTAGCTCTAGCGTATACGAGCAGTACTTA. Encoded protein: CSASSSVYEQYL.

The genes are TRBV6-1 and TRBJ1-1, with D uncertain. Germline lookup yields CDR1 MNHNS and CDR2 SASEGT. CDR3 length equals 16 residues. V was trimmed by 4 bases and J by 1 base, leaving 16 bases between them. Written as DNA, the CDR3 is TGTGCCAGCAGTGGAGCGTTTCGGGTCCCGAACACTGAAGCTTTCTTT. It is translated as CASSGAFRVPNTEAFF.

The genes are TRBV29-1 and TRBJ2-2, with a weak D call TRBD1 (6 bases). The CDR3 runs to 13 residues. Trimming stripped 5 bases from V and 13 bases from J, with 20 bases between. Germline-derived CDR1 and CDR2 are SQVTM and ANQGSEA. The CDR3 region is CSVSSGGTWGLFF. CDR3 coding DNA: TGCAGCGTTAGTAGTGGGGGCACCTGGGGGCTGTTTTTT.

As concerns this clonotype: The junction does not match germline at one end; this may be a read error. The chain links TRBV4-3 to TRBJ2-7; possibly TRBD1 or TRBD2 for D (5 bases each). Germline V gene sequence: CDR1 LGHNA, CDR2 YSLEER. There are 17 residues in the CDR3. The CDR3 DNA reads TGCGCCAACAGCCAAGAGTGGGGGTACTCTTCCTCCTATGAGCAGTACTTC. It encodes CANSQEWGYSSSYEQYF.

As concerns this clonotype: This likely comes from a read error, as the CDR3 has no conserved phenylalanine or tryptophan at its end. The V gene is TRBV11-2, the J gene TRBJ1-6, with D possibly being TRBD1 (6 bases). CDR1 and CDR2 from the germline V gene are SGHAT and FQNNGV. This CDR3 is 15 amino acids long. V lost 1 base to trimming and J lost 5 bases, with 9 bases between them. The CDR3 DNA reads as TGTGCCAGCAGCTTAGGAGGGGGAAATAATTCACCCCTCCACTCT. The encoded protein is CASSLGGGNNSPLHS.

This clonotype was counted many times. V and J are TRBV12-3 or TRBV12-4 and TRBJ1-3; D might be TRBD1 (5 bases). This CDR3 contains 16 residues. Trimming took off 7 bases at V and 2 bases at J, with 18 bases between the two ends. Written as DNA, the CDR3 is TGTGCCAGCACTCGACAGCCCATCTCTGCTGGAAACACCATATATTTT. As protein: CASTRQPISAGNTIYF.

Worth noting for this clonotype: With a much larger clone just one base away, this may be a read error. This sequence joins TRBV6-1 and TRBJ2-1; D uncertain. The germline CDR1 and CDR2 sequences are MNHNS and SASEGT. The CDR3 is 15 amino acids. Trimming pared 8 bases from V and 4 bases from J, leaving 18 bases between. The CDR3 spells CASDQAQQFYNEQFF. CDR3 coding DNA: TGTGCCAGCGATCAGGCTCAACAGTTTTACAATGAGCAGTTCTTC.

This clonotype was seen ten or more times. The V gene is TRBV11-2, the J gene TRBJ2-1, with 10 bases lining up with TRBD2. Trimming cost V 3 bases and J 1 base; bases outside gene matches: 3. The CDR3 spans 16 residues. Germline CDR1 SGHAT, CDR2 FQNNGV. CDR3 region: CASSFKAGGSYNEQFF. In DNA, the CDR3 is TGTGCCAGCAGCTTTAAAGCGGGAGGGTCCTACAATGAGCAGTTCTTC.

DNA for the CDR3: TGTGCCTGGAACGTAGGTGGGACGGCGGACAATGAGCAGTTCTTC. This translates into CAWNVGGTADNEQFF. The chain uses TRBV30 and TRBJ2-1; either TRBD1 or TRBD2 may supply D (5 bases each). Trimming cost V 4 bases and J 5 bases, with 18 bases left between them. Germline CDR1 and CDR2: GTSNPN and SVGIG (reference sequence). CDR3 length: 15 amino acids.

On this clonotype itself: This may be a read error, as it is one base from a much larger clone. Here the CDR3 DNA reads TGTGCCAGCAGTTTCGGGGCGAACACCGGGGAGCTGGTTTTT. The encoded protein is CASSFGANTGELVF. The rearrangement uses TRBV12-3 or TRBV12-4 and TRBJ2-2; either TRBD1 or TRBD2 may supply D (5 bases each). CDR3 size: 14 residues.

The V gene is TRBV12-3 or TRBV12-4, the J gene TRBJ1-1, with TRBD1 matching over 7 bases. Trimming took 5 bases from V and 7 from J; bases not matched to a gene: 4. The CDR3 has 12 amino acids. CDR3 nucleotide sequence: TGTGCCAGCAGTGGGACAGTTCTTGAAGCTTTCTTT. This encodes CASSGTVLEAFF.

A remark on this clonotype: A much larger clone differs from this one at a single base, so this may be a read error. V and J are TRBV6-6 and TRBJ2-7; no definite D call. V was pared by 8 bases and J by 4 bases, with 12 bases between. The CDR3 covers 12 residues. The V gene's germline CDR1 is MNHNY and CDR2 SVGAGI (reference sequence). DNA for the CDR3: TGTGCCAGCTTAGGCGTGGGGTACGAGCAGTACTTC. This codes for CASLGVGYEQYF.

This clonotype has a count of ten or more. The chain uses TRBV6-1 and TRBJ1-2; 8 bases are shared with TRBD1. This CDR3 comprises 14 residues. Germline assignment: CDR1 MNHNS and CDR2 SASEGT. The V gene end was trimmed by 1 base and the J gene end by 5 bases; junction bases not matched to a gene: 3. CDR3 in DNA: TGTGCCAGCAGTGAAGATGACAGGGGTTATGGCTACACCTTC. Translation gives CASSEDDRGYGYTF.